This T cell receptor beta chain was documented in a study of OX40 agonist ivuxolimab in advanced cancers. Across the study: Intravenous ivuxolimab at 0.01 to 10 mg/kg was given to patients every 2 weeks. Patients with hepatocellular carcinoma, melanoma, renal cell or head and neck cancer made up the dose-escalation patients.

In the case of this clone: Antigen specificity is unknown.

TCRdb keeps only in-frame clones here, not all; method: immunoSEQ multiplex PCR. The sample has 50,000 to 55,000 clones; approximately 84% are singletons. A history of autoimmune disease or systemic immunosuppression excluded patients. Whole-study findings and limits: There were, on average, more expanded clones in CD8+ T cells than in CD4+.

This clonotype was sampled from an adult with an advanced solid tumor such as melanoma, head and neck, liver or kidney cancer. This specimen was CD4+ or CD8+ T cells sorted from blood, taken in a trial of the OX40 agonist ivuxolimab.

CDR3 bases: TGTGCCAGTACCCCTAATGCGGACAGGGGTTACACCGGGGAGCTGTTTTTT. It encodes CASTPNADRGYTGELFF. J is TRBJ2-2 and V is TRBV19; 9 positions match TRBD1. Germline values: CDR1 LNHDA, CDR2 SQIVND (reference sequence). The CDR3 has 17 residues. The ends lost 7 bases at V and 3 bases at J; junction bases unmatched: 12.